The sample holds a few counts of the clone carrying this T cell receptor (beta chain). The data were taken from a study of beta chain features in type 1 diabetes. Study context: Patients did not differ from healthy donors in age, gender or cell yield.

Sequenced material consisted of expressed TCRB transcripts (all of the isolated RNA was reverse transcribed). TCRdb's copy holds only in-frame clones and misses some; the assay was immunoSEQ multiplex PCR. The sample records roughly 240,000 clones, 11% to 15% being singletons. The CDR3 is 15 amino acids. CDR1 is ENHRY and CDR2 is SYGVKD in the germline V gene. Trimming removed 7 bases from V and 4 bases from J; junction bases left unmatched: 11. The TCR comes from a woman aged 40 to 50 in good health. This chain joins TRBV10-3 and TRBJ2-3; 7 bases map to TRBD2. Sequencing used naive CD4+ T cells from blood. CDR3 in amino acids: CAIKGLDLGADTQYF. CDR3 DNA sequence: TGTGCCATCAAAGGACTAGATTTGGGCGCAGATACGCAGTATTTT.